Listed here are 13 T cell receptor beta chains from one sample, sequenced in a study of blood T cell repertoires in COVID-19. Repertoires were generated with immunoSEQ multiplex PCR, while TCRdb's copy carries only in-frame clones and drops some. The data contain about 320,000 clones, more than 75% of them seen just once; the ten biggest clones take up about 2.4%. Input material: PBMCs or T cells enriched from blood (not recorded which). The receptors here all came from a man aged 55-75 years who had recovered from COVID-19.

The DNA of the CDR3 is TGTGCCAGCTCACCACTGGCGACAGGGGGGGAGACTGAAGCTTTCTTT. Amino acids: CASSPLATGGETEAFF. The genes are TRBV18 and TRBJ1-1; TRBD1 aligns across 9 bases. Germline V gene sequence: CDR1 KGHSH, CDR2 LQKENI. CDR3 size: 16 residues. J lost 5 bases, V lost 1 base, and 8 bases had no gene match. The variable domain in full, with the rest retrieved from reference TRBV18 and TRBJ1-1, is NAGVMQNPRHLVRRRGQEARLRCSPMKGHSHVYWYRQLPEEGLKFMVYLQKENIIDESGMPKERFSAEFPKEGPSILRIQQVVRGDSAAYFCASSPLATGGETEAFFGQGTRLTVV.

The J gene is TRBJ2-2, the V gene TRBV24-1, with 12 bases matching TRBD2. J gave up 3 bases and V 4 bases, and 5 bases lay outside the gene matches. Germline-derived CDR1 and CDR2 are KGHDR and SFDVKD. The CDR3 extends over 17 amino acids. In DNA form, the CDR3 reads TGTGCCACCAGTGACTCCACTAGCGGGAGGTACACCGGGGAGCTGTTTTTT. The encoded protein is CATSDSTSGRYTGELFF.

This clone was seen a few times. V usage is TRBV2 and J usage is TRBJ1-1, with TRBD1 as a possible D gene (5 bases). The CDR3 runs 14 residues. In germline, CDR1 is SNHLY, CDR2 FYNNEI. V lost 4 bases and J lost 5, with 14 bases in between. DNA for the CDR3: TGTGCCAGCAGTGGGGGAGGGACGGGAACTGAAGCTTTCTTT. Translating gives CASSGGGTGTEAFF.

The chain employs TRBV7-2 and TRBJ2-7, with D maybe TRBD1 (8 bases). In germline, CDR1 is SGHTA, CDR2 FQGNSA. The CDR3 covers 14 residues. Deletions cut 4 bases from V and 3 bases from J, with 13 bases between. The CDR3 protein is CASSSQGGFYEQYF. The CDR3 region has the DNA TGTGCCAGCAGCTCACAGGGGGGGTTCTACGAGCAGTACTTC.

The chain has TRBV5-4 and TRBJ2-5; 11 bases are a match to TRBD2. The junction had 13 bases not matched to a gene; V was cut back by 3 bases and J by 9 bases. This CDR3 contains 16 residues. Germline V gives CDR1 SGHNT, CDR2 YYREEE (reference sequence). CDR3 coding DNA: TGTGCCAGCAGCTCAACGGGAGGACTAGCGGGTTGGGCCCAGTACTTC. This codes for CASSSTGGLAGWAQYF. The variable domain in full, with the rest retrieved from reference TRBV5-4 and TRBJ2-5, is ETGVTQSPTHLIKTRGQQVTLRCSSQSGHNTVSWYQQALGQGPQFIFQYYREEENGRGNFPPRFSGLQFPNYSSELNVNALELDDSALYLCASSSTGGLAGWAQYFGPGTRLLVL.

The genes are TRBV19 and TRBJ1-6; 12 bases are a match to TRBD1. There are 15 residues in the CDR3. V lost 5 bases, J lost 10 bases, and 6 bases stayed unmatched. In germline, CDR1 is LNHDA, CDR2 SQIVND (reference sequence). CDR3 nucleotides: TGTGCCAGTAGTGCCGGGGACAGGGGGCGATCACCCCTCCACTTT. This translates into CASSAGDRGRSPLHF.

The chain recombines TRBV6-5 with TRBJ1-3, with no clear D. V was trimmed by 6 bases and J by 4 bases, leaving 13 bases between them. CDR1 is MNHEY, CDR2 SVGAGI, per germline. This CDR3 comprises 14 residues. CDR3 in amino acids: CASRILARGNTIYF. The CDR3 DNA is TGTGCCAGCAGAATTTTAGCGAGAGGAAACACCATATATTTT.

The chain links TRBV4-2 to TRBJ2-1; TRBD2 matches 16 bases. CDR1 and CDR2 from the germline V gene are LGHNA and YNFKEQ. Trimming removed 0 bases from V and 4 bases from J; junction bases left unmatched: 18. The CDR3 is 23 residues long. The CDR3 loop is CASSQDKRGGTSGRVIWYNEQFF. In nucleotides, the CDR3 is TGTGCCAGCAGCCAAGATAAGAGGGGAGGGACTAGCGGGAGGGTAATCTGGTACAATGAGCAGTTCTTC.

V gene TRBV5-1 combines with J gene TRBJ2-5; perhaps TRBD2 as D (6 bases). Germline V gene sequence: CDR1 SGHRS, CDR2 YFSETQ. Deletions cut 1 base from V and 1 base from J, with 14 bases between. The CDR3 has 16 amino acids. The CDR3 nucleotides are TGCGCCAGCAGCTTGTTCTCCGGGGGTATCCAAGAGACCCAGTACTTC. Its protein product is CASSLFSGGIQETQYF.

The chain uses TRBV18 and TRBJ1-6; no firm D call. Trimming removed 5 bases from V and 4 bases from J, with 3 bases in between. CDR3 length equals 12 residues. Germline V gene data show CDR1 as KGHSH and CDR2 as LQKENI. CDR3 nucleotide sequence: TGTGCCAGCTCAGAGTATAATTCACCCCTCCACTTT. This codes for CASSEYNSPLHF.

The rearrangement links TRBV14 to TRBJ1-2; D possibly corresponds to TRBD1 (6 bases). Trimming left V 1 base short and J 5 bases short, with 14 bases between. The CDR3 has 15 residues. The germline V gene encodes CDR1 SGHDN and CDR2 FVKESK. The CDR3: CASSQGGGPRYGYTF. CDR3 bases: TGTGCCAGCAGCCAAGGCGGGGGCCCCCGTTATGGCTACACCTTC.

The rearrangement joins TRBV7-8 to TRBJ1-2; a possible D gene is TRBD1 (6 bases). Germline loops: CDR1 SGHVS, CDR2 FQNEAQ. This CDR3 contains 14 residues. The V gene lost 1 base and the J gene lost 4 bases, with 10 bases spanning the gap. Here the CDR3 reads CASSLGQALYGYTF. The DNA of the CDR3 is TGTGCCAGCAGCTTAGGACAGGCGCTCTATGGCTACACCTTC.

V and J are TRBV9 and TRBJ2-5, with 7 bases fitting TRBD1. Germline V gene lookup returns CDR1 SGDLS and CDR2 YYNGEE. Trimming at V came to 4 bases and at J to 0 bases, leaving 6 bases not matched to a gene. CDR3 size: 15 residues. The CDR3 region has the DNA TGTGCCAGCAGCCTGGGACAGCAGTACCAAGAGACCCAGTACTTC. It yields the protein CASSLGQQYQETQYF.